This note documents a single T cell receptor beta chain sequence. The antigen is undetermined. The data were produced by immunoSEQ multiplex PCR, yet TCRdb's version contains in-frame clones alone and is incomplete. This table has approximately 170,000 clones, around 90% appearing once. The data were obtained in a study of T cell responses to AZD1222 COVID-19 vaccine. The V and J ends lost 4 bases and 0 bases, in that order; junction bases with no gene match: 5. Germline values: CDR1 SGHVS, CDR2 FNYEAQ. CDR3 length: 15 amino acids. General observations from the study: Increases in Spike-specific TCR breadth and depth were seen after two AZD1222 doses. Clonal diversity was possibly underestimated; the donors were predominantly white British and more often female. The span of vaccine-associated CD4 TCRs extended across spike, with dominance at 160-218 and 743-854.

Source: peripheral blood, taken 28 days after the second AZD1222 dose. The rearrangement uses TRBV7-6 and TRBJ1-1, with TRBD1 matching 7 bases. The receptor was derived from an adult who received the AZD1222 COVID-19 vaccine. DNA of the CDR3: TGTGCCAGCAGCTCTCAGACAGGGATGAACACTGAAGCTTTCTTT. Its protein product is CASSSQTGMNTEAFF. Full variable domain (missing parts from reference TRBV7-6 and TRBJ1-1): GAGVSQSPRYKVTKRGQDVALRCDPISGHVSLYWYRQALGQGPEFLTYFNYEAQQDKSGLPNDRFSAERPEGSISTLTIQRTEQRDSAMYRCASSSQTGMNTEAFFGQGTRLTVV.